Shown below are 15 T cell receptor beta chains from a single sample sequenced in a study of spatial heterogeneity in lung cancer. Study results and limitations: Tumor mutation count correlated with how many alpha and beta TCRs expanded intratumorally.

Their cognate antigens are unknown. TCRdb used MiXCR to reprocess the 5' RACE reads, holding one entry per CDR3 protein. Found here are about 7,900 distinct CDR3 sequences, over 6.5% of them singletons; the top ten hold roughly a sixth. Time point here: sample taken at primary tumor resection. Sample: lung tumor tissue, taken at surgery. These receptors were taken from a female donor with early-stage non-small cell lung cancer.

This clonotype was detected only a few times. CDR3 in DNA: TGCAGTGCTAGAGGGGGTGGGACAGGAGAATACGAGCAGTACTTC. This translates into CSARGGGTGEYEQYF. The gene calls are TRBV20-1 and TRBJ2-7; 8 bases agree with TRBD1. V dropped 1 base and J dropped 4; count of bases not matched to a gene: 9. The germline V gene encodes CDR1 DFQATT and CDR2 SNEGSKA (reference sequence). The CDR3 totals 15 residues.

This clonotype is labeled medium-sized. The chain combines TRBV27 with TRBJ2-5; tentatively, D is TRBD1 or TRBD2 (5 bases each). The V end was cut by 0 bases, the J end by 5 bases, with 7 bases between. The germline CDR1 and CDR2 sequences are MNHEY and SMNVEV (reference sequence). The CDR3 has 13 residues. CDR3: CASSLSGEETQYF. CDR3 nucleotide sequence: TGTGCCAGCAGTTTATCGGGGGAGGAGACCCAGTACTTC.

This clonotype has ten or more counts. This chain links TRBV11-2 with TRBJ2-7; 9 positions match TRBD2. V lost 6 bases, J lost 1 base, and 7 bases stayed unmatched. Germline CDR1 is SGHAT and CDR2 is FQNNGV. The CDR3 totals 15 residues. The CDR3 spells CASRGGLAGSYEQYF. Here the CDR3 DNA reads TGTGCCAGCAGGGGGGGACTAGCAGGGTCCTACGAGCAGTACTTC.

This clonotype was seen a few times. The rearrangement links TRBV5-3 to TRBJ2-1; the match to TRBD2 covers 8 bases. TRBV5-3 is labeled an ORF, and its function is uncertain. This CDR3 contains 16 residues. The J segment lost 0 bases and the V segment lost 1 base, leaving 3 bases of the junction unmatched. CDR3 sequence reads: CARSLPSGLSYNEQFF. The CDR3 coding sequence is TGTGCCAGAAGCTTGCCTAGCGGGCTCTCCTACAATGAGCAGTTCTTC.

This clonotype was counted between two and nine times. The rearrangement joins TRBV12-3 or TRBV12-4 to TRBJ2-7, with 9 bases matching TRBD2. The CDR3 length is 15 residues. The junction had 5 bases not matched to a gene; V was cut back by 0 bases and J by 5 bases. CDR3: CASSLAQTSGHEQYF. The CDR3 DNA reads TGTGCCAGCAGTTTAGCCCAGACTAGCGGCCACGAGCAGTACTTC.

This clonotype was seen more than once but under ten times. This rearrangement joins TRBV28 to TRBJ2-6, with D possibly matching TRBD2 (5 bases). This CDR3 contains 14 residues. With 8 bases removed from V and 4 bases from J, the gap between germline ends came to 12 bases. Germline V lookup: CDR1 MDHEN, CDR2 SYDVKM. The CDR3 sequence: CASGLGSGANVLTF. CDR3 DNA sequence: TGTGCCAGCGGACTGGGGAGCGGGGCCAACGTCCTGACTTTC. Based on the CDR3 plus reference TRBV28 and TRBJ2-6, the full variable domain is DVKVTQSSRYLVKRTGEKVFLECVQDMDHENMFWYRQDPGLGLRLIYFSYDVKMKEKGDIPEGYSVSREKKERFSLILESASTNQTSMYLCASGLGSGANVLTFGAGSRLTVL.

This clonotype showed up many times. This chain links TRBV11-2 with TRBJ2-3; D remains ambiguous. Trimming pared 6 bases from V and 3 bases from J, leaving 10 bases between. This CDR3 region has 13 residues. Germline CDR1 is SGHAT and CDR2 is FQNNGV. The CDR3 DNA is TGTGCCAGCAGGGTTTCGGCGACAGATACGCAGTATTTT. It yields the protein CASRVSATDTQYF.

This clonotype was detected ten times or more. The rearrangement uses TRBV29-1 and TRBJ2-1; D perhaps matches TRBD1 (6 bases). Trimming took off 6 bases at V and 4 bases at J, with 16 bases between the two ends. Germline CDR1 reads SQVTM; CDR2 reads ANQGSEA. The CDR3 extends over 14 amino acids. The CDR3 DNA sequence: TGCAGCGTGAAAGCCAGGGGCGAATACAATGAGCAGTTCTTC. It codes for CSVKARGEYNEQFF.

This clonotype has ten or more counts. This rearrangement joins TRBV4-1 to TRBJ2-7; 14 bases match TRBD2. V trimming: 3 bases; J trimming: 2 bases; junction bases outside the gene matches: 12. Germline-derived CDR1 and CDR2 are MGHRA and YSYEKL. The CDR3 sequence is 19 residues long. CDR3 sequence reads: CASSQVPGTSGRGAYEQYF. The CDR3 coding sequence is TGCGCCAGCAGCCAGGTTCCGGGGACTAGCGGGAGAGGAGCCTACGAGCAGTACTTC.

By share, this clonotype ranks as medium-sized. V and J are TRBV11-2 and TRBJ2-1; TRBD2 is a possible D gene (6 bases). In germline, CDR1 is SGHAT, CDR2 FQNNGV. Trimming removed 7 bases at V and 4 bases at J, with 23 bases between. The CDR3 loop spans 17 amino acids. Written as DNA, the CDR3 is TGTGCCAGCACCGCATGGGGCGGGAAGATGGTTTACAATGAGCAGTTCTTC. Its protein is CASTAWGGKMVYNEQFF.

This sequence joins TRBV6-4 and TRBJ1-1; 8 bases line up with TRBD1. Germline loops: CDR1 MRHNA, CDR2 SNTAGT. CDR3 length: 13 amino acids. With 7 bases clipped from V and 3 bases from J, the junction kept 4 bases outside the gene matches. CDR3 nucleotide sequence: TGTGCCAGCACTCACAGGGGGTACACTGAAGCTTTCTTT. Protein: CASTHRGYTEAFF.

The sample holds many counts of this clonotype. The chain links TRBV4-2 to TRBJ2-2; TRBD2 matches 7 bases. Germline V gene data show CDR1 as LGHNA and CDR2 as YNFKEQ. The CDR3 runs 16 residues. Trimming took 4 bases from V and 2 from J; bases not matched to a gene: 7. The chain's CDR3 is CASSPRGGRNTGELFF. The CDR3 DNA is TGTGCCAGCAGCCCCCGGGGCGGGAGAAACACCGGGGAGCTGTTTTTT.

This clonotype is deemed medium-sized. This chain uses TRBV5-1 with TRBJ2-1; 10 bases line up with TRBD1. Losses at the gene ends were 3 bases for V and 10 bases for J; bases not matched to a gene: 7. The germline V gene encodes CDR1 SGHRS and CDR2 YFSETQ. The CDR3 length is 14 residues. Written as DNA, the CDR3 is TGCGCCAGCAGCTCGGGGACAGGGGTCGGGGAGCAGTTCTTC. This translates into CASSSGTGVGEQFF.

This clonotype showed up just once. This chain uses TRBV18 with TRBJ1-6; 8 nucleotides match TRBD1. Trimming cost V 5 bases and J 7 bases; bases outside gene matches: 7. This CDR3 contains 15 residues. The germline gives CDR1 KGHSH, CDR2 LQKENI. CDR3 DNA sequence: TGTGCCAGCTCATCCCGGGACAGGCAAAATTCACCCCTCCACTTT. Translated, it gives CASSSRDRQNSPLHF.

In this sample, this clonotype is medium-sized (0.01 to 0.1%). V is TRBV7-2 and J is TRBJ2-3, with TRBD2 matching over 15 bases. CDR3 length equals 16 residues. Germline V lookup: CDR1 SGHTA, CDR2 FQGNSA. V was pared by 0 bases and J by 5 bases, with 0 bases of the junction left unmatched. This chain's CDR3 is CASSLAGLAGGDTQYF. The CDR3 DNA reads TGTGCCAGCAGCTTAGCGGGACTAGCGGGAGGAGATACGCAGTATTTT.